These 2 T cell receptor beta chains originate from one sample sequenced in a study of T cell clonality in common variable immunodeficiency (dated by TCRdb to the mid-2010s). On the study overall, not on this receptor specifically: Fewer deletions and N-nucleotide insertions were reportedly observed in CVID TCRbeta sequences, and highly modified clones with 13 or more V deletions were reportedly absent from CVID TCRbeta sequences.

What these receptors recognize is not known. Library generation was performed with the immunoSEQ multiplex PCR assay. Not all clones reach the TCRdb copy of this immuneACCESS table, which keeps in-frame sequences only. Checked studies attribute under half of the gap to unresolved V genes and leave the rest unexplained. The table notes 25,000 to 30,000 clones here, none of them singletons. The biggest ten clones account for approximately 4% of the sample. The source material was peripheral blood mononuclear cells. The source of these receptors is a human donor with common variable immunodeficiency.

Notes on this clone: The CDR3 end is not reached by the read, which stops 3 residues before it; the germline J gene fills it in. The gene calls are TRBV7-3 and TRBJ2-1; 7 bases line up with TRBD2. V was pared by 4 bases and J by 8 bases, with 11 bases of the junction left unmatched. This CDR3 has 15 amino acids. The V gene's germline CDR1 is SGHTA and CDR2 FQGTGA. The covered CDR3 bases are TGTGCCAGCAGCTCAGGCGGGAGAGGTAGGGATGAG. Residues: CASSSGGRGRDE. The entire CDR3 reads CASSSGGRGRDEQFF.

Many counts were recorded for this clone. The observed sequence ends 3 residues before the CDR3 terminus, with the missing tail filled in from the germline J gene. The gene calls are TRBV10-3 and TRBJ2-5; 7 bases are a match to TRBD1. This CDR3 comprises 12 residues. Germline-derived CDR1 and CDR2 are ENHRY and SYGVKD. V trimming: 5 bases; J trimming: 5 bases; junction bases outside the gene matches: 2. The DNA read from the CDR3 is TGTGCCATCAGTTACAGGGGCGAGACC. It encodes CAISYRGET. The full-length CDR3 reads as CAISYRGETQYF.